This T cell receptor beta chain was recovered during a study of metastatic and nonmetastatic thyroid tumors. The CDR3 loop spans 13 amino acids. Trimming took off 6 bases at V and 1 base at J, with 10 bases between the two ends. Germline CDR1 and CDR2: SGHNT and YYREEE (reference sequence). MiXCR reprocessed the PCR reads for TCRdb. The top ten hold approximately 15% of the sample, which has more than 40,000 clones, less than 25% seen once. There were no patients who had received any treatment before thyroid surgery. The sequence was collected from a female donor with papillary thyroid cancer or a benign thyroid nodule (not recorded which). Some clones in this sample may be carry-over from other donors' samples. Sequencing was done on a sample of tumor tissue. The rearrangement uses TRBV5-4 and TRBJ2-5; TRBD1 might be the D (6 bases). As DNA, the CDR3 is TGTGCCAGCATTTCGGACAGCCAAGAGACCCAGTACTTC. Its translation is CASISDSQETQYF.